What follows describes a single TCR beta chain. This specimen comes from a study of blood T cell repertoires in COVID-19. Study-wide background: Italy, Spain and the United States were the sources of the convalescent and acute COVID-19 samples.

Assay used: immunoSEQ multiplex PCR; TCRdb lists only in-frame clones, some missing. In the table there are around 280,000 clones, 85% to 90% of which are singletons. Germline V lookup: CDR1 SGHAT, CDR2 FQNNGV. The trim removed 5 bases at V and 4 bases at J, leaving 4 bases unmatched. CDR3 length equals 14 residues. The chain joins TRBV11-2 to TRBJ1-5, with 8 bases that match TRBD1. This clonotype originated in a man in his 70s with acute or convalescent COVID-19. The sample comprised peripheral blood. The CDR3 loop is CASSLGQANQPQHF. As DNA, the CDR3 is TGTGCCAGCAGCCTGGGACAGGCGAATCAGCCCCAGCATTTT.